The 14 T cell receptor beta chains reported below all come from one sample, sequenced in a study of patients and donors after allogeneic stem cell transplantation. One entry per CDR3 protein, called by TCRdb with MiXCR from the RT-PCR reads. Of about a million distinct CDR3 sequences detected, roughly 18% appear once; the ten largest clones hold 6%. Source material: blood, either unsorted or a sorted T cell fraction (not recorded which). The receptors come from a human donor who was either an allogeneic HSCT recipient or a stem cell or donor lymphocyte infusion donor (not recorded which). It is not recorded whose cells these are; they may come from a transplant donor.

This clonotype was observed a few times. This chain uses TRBV11-2 with TRBJ2-1, with D possibly TRBD2 on 5 matching bases. V lost 0 bases and J lost 7, with 10 bases in between. This CDR3 is built from 14 residues. Germline lookup yields CDR1 SGHAT and CDR2 FQNNGV. The CDR3 DNA is TGTGCCAGCAGCTTAGATGGACTCACAAATGAGCAGTTCTTC. Protein: CASSLDGLTNEQFF.

The V and J genes are TRBV7-9 and TRBJ1-1; TRBD1 agrees at 9 bases. J lost 4 bases, V lost 0 bases, and 6 bases had no gene match. The CDR3 is made up of 16 amino acids. CDR1 SEHNR and CDR2 FQNEAQ come from the germline V gene (reference sequence). The CDR3: CASSLALGQGATEAFF. The CDR3 nucleotides are TGTGCCAGCAGCTTAGCGTTGGGACAGGGTGCCACTGAAGCTTTCTTT.

V is TRBV29-1 and J is TRBJ1-5; TRBD1 might be the D (6 bases). This CDR3 has 14 amino acids. Germline V lookup: CDR1 SQVTM, CDR2 ANQGSEA. V shed 3 bases and J shed 6 bases, with 15 bases lying between them. This CDR3 reads CSVEGDTRGQPQHF. The CDR3 DNA is TGCAGCGTTGAGGGGGACACGAGAGGTCAGCCCCAGCATTTT.

This clonotype was seen many times. The CDR3 coding sequence is TGTGCCAGCAGCTTACTGTCGACCTACGAGCAGTACTTC. Amino acids: CASSLLSTYEQYF. V usage is TRBV7-2 and J usage is TRBJ2-7; D is uncertain. The CDR3 sequence is 13 residues long. The germline CDR1 and CDR2 sequences are SGHTA and FQGNSA. V lost 2 bases and J 2 bases, leaving 7 bases between the germline ends.

Details on this clonotype: A clone one base away is much larger, so this may be a read error. The rearrangement uses TRBV15 and TRBJ1-1, with unresolved D. The CDR3 consists of 13 residues. With 0 bases removed from V and 1 base from J, the gap between germline ends came to 3 bases. In germline, CDR1 is LNHNV, CDR2 YYDKDF (reference sequence). In DNA, the CDR3 is TGTGCCACCAGCAGAGAAAAGAACACTGAAGCTTTCTTT. Protein: CATSREKNTEAFF. The full variable domain, rest sourced from reference TRBV15 and TRBJ1-1, is DAMVIQNPRYQVTQFGKPVTLSCSQTLNHNVMYWYQQKSSQAPKLLFHYYDKDFNNEADTPDNFQSRRPNTSFCFLDIRSPGLGDTAMYLCATSREKNTEAFFGQGTRLTVV.

This clonotype was seen a few times. The V gene is TRBV7-9, the J gene TRBJ1-1, with 8 bases lining up with TRBD1. V was pared by 5 bases and J by 3 bases, with 8 bases of the junction left unmatched. This CDR3 contains 15 residues. Germline values: CDR1 SEHNR, CDR2 FQNEAQ (reference sequence). This chain's CDR3 is CASSTAGTGHTEAFF. The CDR3 DNA reads TGTGCCAGCAGCACCGCCGGGACAGGACACACTGAAGCTTTCTTT.

A few counts support this clonotype. The junction departs from germline at one end; a sequencing error may be responsible. V gene TRBV24-1 combines with J gene TRBJ2-1; 7 bases line up with TRBD1. The CDR3 is 13 residues long. Germline CDR1 is KGHDR and CDR2 is SFDVKD. CDR3 nucleotide sequence: TGTGCCACCAGTGATCGATGGACAGGCTTAGAGATCTTC. Translation: CATSDRWTGLEIF.

The table lists this clonotype with many counts. The DNA for the CDR3 is TGCAGTGCTAGAACAGGGGTTTTCCAGCCCCAGCATTTT. This gives the protein CSARTGVFQPQHF. J is TRBJ1-5 and V is TRBV20-1; 7 nucleotides align to TRBD1. Germline CDR1 is DFQATT and CDR2 is SNEGSKA (reference sequence). V was clipped by 2 bases and J by 7 bases; unmatched bases: 5. The CDR3 loop spans 13 amino acids.

This clonotype appeared a single time. This rearrangement joins TRBV11-1 to TRBJ1-1; D perhaps matches TRBD1 (6 bases). The CDR3 consists of 18 residues. Trimming removed 5 bases at V and 3 bases at J, with 25 bases between. CDR1 is SGHAT, CDR2 FQDESV, per germline (reference sequence). The CDR3 nucleotides are TGTGCCAGCAGCAGGGTGAACGAAGACCGGGACAAATACACTGAAGCTTTCTTT. This sequence encodes CASSRVNEDRDKYTEAFF.

The chain links TRBV20-1 to TRBJ2-2; D possibly corresponds to TRBD1 (6 bases). The V gene lost 4 bases and the J gene lost 4 bases, with 16 bases spanning the gap. The CDR3 runs to 15 residues. Germline CDR1 reads DFQATT; CDR2 reads SNEGSKA (reference sequence). CDR3 DNA sequence: TGCAGTGCTATTAACAGGGTTACAAGCACCGGGGAGCTGTTTTTT. Translating it yields CSAINRVTSTGELFF.

This clonotype has a handful of counts. The V and J genes are TRBV7-3 and TRBJ2-3, with TRBD2 identical over 8 bases. The CDR3 contains 15 residues. Trimming took 5 bases from V and 1 from J; bases not matched to a gene: 5. In germline, CDR1 is SGHTA, CDR2 FQGTGA. The CDR3 reads CASSLETSGTDTQYF. The CDR3 region has the DNA TGTGCCAGCAGCCTAGAGACTAGCGGCACAGATACGCAGTATTTT.

V usage is TRBV6-5 and J usage is TRBJ2-3, with D possibly called TRBD1 or TRBD2 (6 bases each). Trimming stripped 2 bases from V and 1 base from J, with 16 bases between. The CDR3 is 17 residues long. Germline V CDR1 and CDR2: MNHEY, SVGAGI. The DNA of the CDR3 is TGTGCCAGCAGTTACCAGTCGACTAGGGGGGGCACAGATACGCAGTATTTT. Translating it yields CASSYQSTRGGTDTQYF.

The V and J genes are TRBV25-1 and TRBJ2-1, with D possibly matching TRBD2 (6 bases). Germline assignment: CDR1 MGHDK and CDR2 SYGVNS. The CDR3 is made up of 15 amino acids. Trimming took off 2 bases at V and 4 bases at J, with 12 bases between the two ends. CDR3 region: CASSEASGPYNEQFF. The CDR3 region has the DNA TGTGCCAGCAGTGAAGCCAGCGGGCCTTACAATGAGCAGTTCTTC.

A remark on this clonotype: Mismatch with germline at one junction end may stem from a read error. The rearrangement uses TRBV28 and TRBJ1-2; D might be TRBD1 (5 bases). The CDR3 covers 15 residues. Germline loops: CDR1 MDHEN, CDR2 SYDVKM. The CDR3 is CASSLSGDPPYGYTF. The CDR3 DNA sequence: TGTGCCAGCAGCTTATCCGGGGACCCTCCCTATGGCTACACCTTC.